The 32 T cell receptor beta chains listed next were all sequenced from one sample in a study of a mutant IDH1 vaccine in newly diagnosed glioma. Sequencing used immunoSEQ multiplex PCR; TCRdb keeps in-frame clones, though not all of them. This sample has about 68,000 clones, with about four fifths found just once. Time point noted: week 35, safety follow-up. A 20-mer mutant IDH1 peptide at 300 ug was injected subcutaneously with topical imiquimod. No antigen is known for these receptors. Specimen: PBMCs, collected from a glioma patient whose treatment included an IDH1 peptide vaccine. The receptors come from a man younger than 30 with glioma.

This chain joins TRBV6-4 and TRBJ2-2; TRBD1 aligns across 7 bases. V lost 5 bases and J lost 6; bases outside the gene matches: 6. The CDR3 covers 14 residues. In germline, CDR1 is MRHNA, CDR2 SNTAGT. As DNA, the CDR3 is TGTGCCAGCAGTCCGGACAGGTTGGCCGGGGAGCTGTTTTTT. This sequence encodes CASSPDRLAGELFF.

In DNA form, the CDR3 reads TGTGCCAGCAGCCCAACAGGACCTCTTCGCTTATTAGCTTTCTTT. It codes for CASSPTGPLRLLAFF. The chain uses TRBV7-8 and TRBJ1-1, with D perhaps matching TRBD1 (5 bases). CDR3 length: 15 residues. Trimming cost V 5 bases and J 10 bases, with 23 bases left between them. Per the germline V gene, CDR1 is SGHVS and CDR2 is FQNEAQ.

V and J are TRBV30 and TRBJ2-2, with TRBD1 matching over 7 bases. CDR1 GTSNPN and CDR2 SVGIG come from the germline V gene (reference sequence). V lost 4 bases and J lost 9; bases outside the gene matches: 17. The CDR3 has 16 amino acids. The CDR3 nucleotides read TGTGCCTGGACCCAACGGACAGGCCTAGGTAACAGGGAGCTGTTTTTT. Amino acids: CAWTQRTGLGNRELFF. The full variable domain, with the rest looked up from reference TRBV30 and TRBJ2-2, is SQTIHQWPATLVQPVGSPLSLECTVEGTSNPNLYWYRQAAGRGLQLLFYSVGIGQISSEVPQNLSASRPQDRQFILSSKKLLLSDSGFYLCAWTQRTGLGNRELFFGEGSRLTVL.

This chain uses TRBV6-5 with TRBJ2-1; TRBD1 matches 8 bases. V was pared by 2 bases and J by 10 bases, with 13 bases of the junction left unmatched. This CDR3 is 16 amino acids long. CDR1 is MNHEY and CDR2 is SVGAGI in the germline V gene. Here the CDR3 DNA reads TGTGCCAGCAGTTACGCCACGACAGGGGCGGCCAAGGAGCAGTTCTTC. Its protein product is CASSYATTGAAKEQFF.

The rearrangement links TRBV30 to TRBJ2-6; D perhaps matches TRBD2 (5 bases). CDR3 size: 19 residues. Germline CDR1 is GTSNPN and CDR2 is SVGIG (reference sequence). Trimming took off 2 bases at V and 2 bases at J, with 22 bases between the two ends. This CDR3 reads CAWSSFGQALATGANVLTF. CDR3 nucleotide sequence: TGTGCCTGGAGTTCTTTTGGGCAGGCGCTAGCAACTGGGGCCAACGTCCTGACTTTC.

The V gene is TRBV4-2, the J gene TRBJ2-1; perhaps TRBD1 as D (6 bases). The germline V and J ends were trimmed by 2 bases and 6 bases, with 14 bases remaining between them. Germline V gene sequence: CDR1 LGHNA, CDR2 YNFKEQ. CDR3 size: 15 residues. In nucleotides, the CDR3 is TGTGCCAGCAGCCAACCCCAACAGGGATTCAATGAGCAGTTCTTC. It translates to CASSQPQQGFNEQFF.

J is TRBJ2-3 and V is TRBV7-9; either TRBD1 or TRBD2 may supply D (5 bases each). The CDR3 runs to 17 residues. Trimming removed 7 bases at V and 5 bases at J, with 25 bases between. CDR1 is SEHNR and CDR2 is FQNEAQ in the germline V gene (reference sequence). CDR3 bases: TGTGCCAGCACCCCAGGCGGACTCACCATGGGGGTAGATACGCAGTATTTT. Residues: CASTPGGLTMGVDTQYF.

V is TRBV5-1 and J is TRBJ2-1, with 13 bases matching TRBD2. V gave up 4 bases and J gave up 7 bases; unmatched junction bases: 5. The CDR3 sequence is 15 residues long. CDR1 SGHRS and CDR2 YFSETQ come from the germline V gene. Here the CDR3 reads CASSLGLAGVNEQFF. The CDR3 nucleotides read TGCGCCAGCAGCCTAGGACTAGCGGGAGTGAATGAGCAGTTCTTC.

This sequence joins TRBV2 and TRBJ1-1; the D gene is possibly TRBD1 (5 bases). The length of the CDR3 is 14 residues. In germline, CDR1 is SNHLY, CDR2 FYNNEI. Trimming pared 3 bases from V and 1 base from J, leaving 9 bases between. This CDR3 is CASSERQRNTEAFF. CDR3 in DNA: TGTGCCAGCAGTGAGCGACAGAGGAACACTGAAGCTTTCTTT.

The CDR3 reads CASSLATGWGDRYEQYF. CDR3 DNA: TGTGCCAGCAGCTTAGCCACAGGGTGGGGTGATAGGTACGAGCAGTACTTC. The rearrangement uses TRBV7-9 and TRBJ2-7; a possible D gene is TRBD1 (6 bases). The V gene lost 0 bases and the J gene lost 4 bases, with 19 bases spanning the gap. The germline gives CDR1 SEHNR, CDR2 FQNEAQ (reference sequence). This CDR3 has 17 residues. The whole variable domain, remainder taken from reference TRBV7-9 and TRBJ2-7, is DTGVSQNPRHKITKRGQNVTFRCDPISEHNRLYWYRQTLGQGPEFLTYFQNEAQLEKSRLLSDRFSAERPKGSFSTLEIQRTEQGDSAMYLCASSLATGWGDRYEQYFGPGTRLTVT.

The rearrangement joins TRBV4-2 to TRBJ2-1; 12 bases fit TRBD2. The germline CDR1 and CDR2 sequences are LGHNA and YNFKEQ. Losses at the gene ends were 4 bases for V and 7 bases for J; bases not matched to a gene: 2. This CDR3 has 14 residues. The CDR3 protein is CASSRTSGKNEQFF. CDR3 nucleotides: TGTGCCAGCAGCCGGACTAGCGGGAAGAATGAGCAGTTCTTC.

This rearrangement joins TRBV2 to TRBJ1-3, with D maybe TRBD1 (5 bases). Trimming left V 6 bases short and J 1 base short, with 22 bases between. The CDR3 is 18 amino acids. CDR1 and CDR2 from the germline V gene are SNHLY and FYNNEI. The DNA of the CDR3 is TGTGCCAGCAGCGGTCCCGGGGCCGTTCGCCTTTCTGGAAACACCATATATTTT. It translates to CASSGPGAVRLSGNTIYF.

The chain joins TRBV25-1 to TRBJ1-1; D ambiguous. The CDR3 covers 15 residues. V dropped 6 bases and J dropped 0 bases, with 14 bases sitting between them. From germline, CDR1 is MGHDK and CDR2 SYGVNS. As DNA, the CDR3 is TGTGCCAGCAGATCTGGTCGGGTTATGAACACTGAAGCTTTCTTT. This codes for CASRSGRVMNTEAFF. Drawing the rest from reference TRBV25-1 and TRBJ1-1, the complete variable domain is EADIYQTPRYLVIGTGKKITLECSQTMGHDKMYWYQQDPGMELHLIHYSYGVNSTEKGDLSSESTVSRIRTEHFPLTLESARPSHTSQYLCASRSGRVMNTEAFFGQGTRLTVV.

This chain connects TRBV6-6 to TRBJ1-5; no reliable D call. Germline loops: CDR1 MNHNY, CDR2 SVGAGI (reference sequence). V lost 4 bases, J lost 4 bases, and 11 bases lay in between. The CDR3 spans 14 residues. The CDR3 DNA follows: TGTGCCAGCAGTTGGGGTGAAGGGAATCAGCCCCAGCATTTT. The encoded protein is CASSWGEGNQPQHF.

The chain recombines TRBV18 with TRBJ1-4; D gene ambiguous. The CDR3 runs 14 residues. Germline-derived CDR1 and CDR2 are KGHSH and LQKENI. V lost 9 bases and J 0 bases, leaving 11 bases between the germline ends. The CDR3 bases are TGTGCCAGTCGTCCAGGAACAACTAATGAAAAACTGTTTTTT. Amino acids: CASRPGTTNEKLFF.

V and J are TRBV19 and TRBJ2-7, with D possibly matching TRBD1 (6 bases). In germline, CDR1 is LNHDA, CDR2 SQIVND (reference sequence). V lost 5 bases and J lost 4, with 15 bases in between. The CDR3 has 14 amino acids. CDR3 residues: CASSSRTAYYEQYF. CDR3 DNA: TGTGCCAGTAGTTCCCGGACAGCCTATTACGAGCAGTACTTC.

This clone showed up just a few times. This chain links TRBV11-2 with TRBJ1-1, with D unresolved. Trimming left V 5 bases short and J 1 base short, with 8 bases between. Germline CDR1 reads SGHAT; CDR2 reads FQNNGV. The CDR3 runs to 13 residues. The CDR3 region has the DNA TGTGCCAGCAGCCGCAGGACGAACACTGAAGCTTTCTTT. Its protein product is CASSRRTNTEAFF.

J is TRBJ2-7 and V is TRBV30; D tentatively fits TRBD1 or TRBD2 (5 bases each). CDR1 GTSNPN and CDR2 SVGIG come from the germline V gene (reference sequence). V gave up 2 bases and J gave up 4 bases, with 12 bases separating them. The CDR3 is made up of 13 amino acids. CDR3 region: CAWSPGTGYEQYF. The CDR3 bases are TGTGCCTGGAGTCCAGGGACGGGTTACGAGCAGTACTTC.

This clone has only a few counts. The junction shows a germline mismatch at one end, possibly a read error. The chain carries TRBV4-3 and TRBJ1-2; no definite D call. CDR3 length equals 13 residues. CDR1 is LGHNA and CDR2 is YSLEER in the germline V gene. CDR3 sequence: CASSQLPNYGYTF. The CDR3 coding sequence is TGCGCCAGCAGCCAACTTCCTAATTATGGCTACACCTTC.

The V and J genes are TRBV7-8 and TRBJ2-7; D is ambiguous. The V end lost 2 bases, the J end lost 2 bases, and 10 bases lay between the germline ends. Germline V gene lookup returns CDR1 SGHVS and CDR2 FQNEAQ. The CDR3 contains 14 residues. The CDR3: CASSLTGPPYEQYF. For the CDR3, the DNA is TGTGCCAGCAGCTTAACCGGGCCCCCCTACGAGCAGTACTTC.

The chain couples TRBV10-3 to TRBJ1-1; D possibly corresponds to TRBD1 (5 bases). The V and J ends lost 9 bases and 0 bases respectively, with 11 bases between them. The CDR3 has 13 amino acids. Germline CDR1 and CDR2: ENHRY and SYGVKD. The CDR3 protein is CAISTGLNTEAFF. CDR3 coding DNA: TGTGCCATTTCCACAGGATTGAACACTGAAGCTTTCTTT.

The genes are TRBV18 and TRBJ1-6; D gene uncertain. V was pared by 3 bases and J by 3 bases, with 15 bases between. Looked up from germline, CDR1 is KGHSH and CDR2 is LQKENI. This CDR3 contains 17 residues. CDR3 region: CASSPSVGRLYNSPLHF. The CDR3 DNA reads TGTGCCAGCTCACCTAGCGTAGGGCGGCTCTATAATTCACCCCTCCACTTT.

In DNA form, the CDR3 reads TGTGCCAGCTCCCTAAGCCCTTCCAGGGGCAAATCACCCCTCCACTTT. Translating gives CASSLSPSRGKSPLHF. The V and J genes are TRBV18 and TRBJ1-6; D possibly corresponds to TRBD1 (6 bases). The germline CDR1 and CDR2 sequences are KGHSH and LQKENI. Trimming took 6 bases from V and 10 from J, leaving 22 bases between them. CDR3 length: 16 amino acids. Combining the CDR3 with reference TRBV18 and TRBJ1-6 gives the whole variable domain NAGVMQNPRHLVRRRGQEARLRCSPMKGHSHVYWYRQLPEEGLKFMVYLQKENIIDESGMPKERFSAEFPKEGPSILRIQQVVRGDSAAYFCASSLSPSRGKSPLHFGNGTRLTVT.

This clone was detected only once. The chain recombines TRBV5-4 with TRBJ2-7; TRBD2 agrees at 10 bases. The germline CDR1 and CDR2 sequences are SGHNT and YYREEE (reference sequence). This CDR3 region has 15 residues. V dropped 3 bases and J dropped 3; count of bases not matched to a gene: 6. The chain's CDR3 is CASSWGTSDSYEQYF. Written as DNA, the CDR3 is TGTGCCAGCAGCTGGGGGACTAGCGATAGCTACGAGCAGTACTTC.

The V gene is TRBV6-6, the J gene TRBJ1-2; 10 bases are a match to TRBD1. This CDR3 is 13 amino acids long. The J segment lost 7 bases and the V segment lost 1 base, leaving 0 bases of the junction unmatched. Germline CDR1 and CDR2: MNHNY and SVGAGI (reference sequence). The CDR3 coding sequence is TGTGCCAGCAGTTACTGGACAGGGGGTGGCTACACCTTC. It translates to CASSYWTGGGYTF.

The chain employs TRBV5-1 and TRBJ1-1; D is uncertain. This CDR3 contains 15 residues. CDR1 is SGHRS, CDR2 YFSETQ, per germline. Trimming shortened V by 4 bases and J by 3 bases, and 16 bases separated the two germline ends. The CDR3 sequence: CASSPDTLGDTEAFF. The CDR3 region has the DNA TGCGCCAGCAGCCCAGACACGCTCGGGGACACTGAAGCTTTCTTT.

The genes are TRBV19 and TRBJ1-4; D not certain. Trimming removed 3 bases from V and 0 bases from J, with 11 bases in between. The V gene's germline CDR1 is LNHDA and CDR2 SQIVND (reference sequence). The CDR3 has 16 amino acids. This CDR3 reads CASSIGYGSTNEKLFF. The DNA of the CDR3 is TGTGCCAGTAGTATTGGATATGGATCAACTAATGAAAAACTGTTTTTT.

This clone came up a few times. The chain links TRBV7-2 to TRBJ1-1, with D unclear. The V and J ends lost 0 bases and 7 bases respectively, with 6 bases between them. Germline V lookup: CDR1 SGHTA, CDR2 FQGNSA. The CDR3 has 12 amino acids. DNA of the CDR3: TGTGCCAGCAGCTTAGCGGGGAATGAAGCTTTCTTT. It encodes CASSLAGNEAFF.

The chain couples TRBV28 to TRBJ1-5; D gene unclear. CDR1 is MDHEN and CDR2 is SYDVKM in the germline V gene. Trimming cost V 1 base and J 2 bases, with 9 bases left between them. The CDR3 loop spans 15 amino acids. In nucleotides, the CDR3 is TGTGCCAGCAGTTTATCCGGGTCGGGCAATCAGCCCCAGCATTTT. Its translation is CASSLSGSGNQPQHF.

V usage is TRBV9 and J usage is TRBJ2-3; D tentatively fits TRBD1 or TRBD2 (5 bases each). This CDR3 has 15 residues. Germline CDR1 is SGDLS and CDR2 is YYNGEE. V lost 6 bases, J lost 2 bases, and 16 bases lay in between. The CDR3 protein is CASTLEGRLTDTQYF. DNA of the CDR3: TGTGCCAGCACCCTAGAGGGGCGGCTCACAGATACGCAGTATTTT. The full variable domain, in which reference TRBV9 and TRBJ2-3 provide the parts outside the CDR3, is DSGVTQTPKHLITATGQRVTLRCSPRSGDLSVYWYQQSLDQGLQFLIQYYNGEERAKGNILERFSAQQFPDLHSELNLSSLELGDSALYFCASTLEGRLTDTQYFGPGTRLTVL.

This chain links TRBV27 with TRBJ2-5, with D perhaps matching TRBD1 (6 bases). CDR3 length equals 13 residues. Germline V gene data show CDR1 as MNHEY and CDR2 as SMNVEV (reference sequence). V was cut by 8 bases and J by 5 bases, with 15 bases left in between. CDR3 region: CASCTRRGETQYF. The CDR3 DNA reads as TGTGCCAGCTGTACAAGAAGGGGGGAGACCCAGTACTTC.

This clone was picked up one time. At the DNA level, this CDR3 is encoded by other sequences in the same sample as well. V is TRBV27 and J is TRBJ1-5; D ambiguous. V shed 1 base and J shed 4 bases, with 8 bases lying between them. CDR1 and CDR2 (germline): MNHEY, SMNVEV (reference sequence). The length of the CDR3 is 14 residues. The CDR3: CASSLLGGNQPQHF. DNA of the CDR3: TGTGCCAGCAGTTTATTGGGCGGTAATCAGCCCCAGCATTTT.